One sample yielded the 27 T cell receptor beta chains listed below, sequenced in a study of blood T cell repertoires in COVID-19. Libraries were prepared by immunoSEQ multiplex PCR; TCRdb keeps only in-frame clonotypes and omits some of them. Of roughly 250,000 clones in the sample, about four fifths were seen once. Sequenced input: peripheral blood. The source is a man aged 45-65 years with acute or convalescent COVID-19.

This chain connects TRBV5-1 to TRBJ1-2; 11 nucleotides agree with TRBD1. The CDR3 spans 17 residues. Germline V lookup: CDR1 SGHRS, CDR2 YFSETQ. The V segment lost 4 bases and the J segment 3 bases; nucleotides outside the gene matches: 11. CDR3 in amino acids: CASSPRTGGVSYYGYTF. CDR3 nucleotide sequence: TGCGCCAGCAGCCCTCGGACAGGGGGCGTCTCCTACTATGGCTACACCTTC.

The V gene is TRBV15, the J gene TRBJ1-2, with D unresolved. Germline V gives CDR1 LNHNV, CDR2 YYDKDF (reference sequence). CDR3 size: 16 residues. V was shortened by 3 bases and J by 2 bases, with 16 bases between the two germline ends. CDR3 loop: CATSRGGQRQNYGYTF. CDR3 nucleotide sequence: TGTGCCACCAGCAGGGGAGGGCAACGCCAGAACTATGGCTACACCTTC.

The chain links TRBV5-5 to TRBJ1-5; D is undetermined. Germline CDR1 is SGHKS and CDR2 is YYEKEE (reference sequence). The CDR3 spans 12 residues. V was trimmed by 0 bases and J by 6 bases, leaving 4 bases between them. The chain's CDR3 is CASSLAGQPQHF. CDR3 bases: TGTGCCAGCAGCTTGGCCGGTCAGCCCCAGCATTTT.

V gene TRBV6-1 combines with J gene TRBJ1-2; the D gene is possibly TRBD1 (5 bases). The V gene lost 1 base and the J gene lost 8 bases, with 17 bases spanning the gap. The germline CDR1 and CDR2 sequences are MNHNS and SASEGT. The CDR3 is 15 residues long. CDR3 sequence: CASSEVSLGVSGYTF. CDR3 DNA sequence: TGTGCCAGCAGTGAAGTTAGCCTAGGGGTTTCCGGCTACACCTTC.

This clone was found a few times. The rearrangement uses TRBV6-1 and TRBJ1-2, with a weak D call TRBD1 (6 bases). V was shortened by 2 bases and J by 2 bases, with 15 bases between the two germline ends. Germline CDR1 and CDR2: MNHNS and SASEGT. The CDR3 spans 16 residues. CDR3 in DNA: TGTGCCAGCAGTGAATCTCCAACAGGGTCCAACTATGGCTACACCTTC. This gives the protein CASSESPTGSNYGYTF.

This rearrangement joins TRBV13 to TRBJ1-3, with TRBD1 as a possible D gene (5 bases). V lost 3 bases to trimming and J lost 0 bases, with 6 bases between them. The CDR3 is 14 amino acids. CDR1 is PRHDT and CDR2 is FYEKMQ in the germline V gene (reference sequence). In nucleotides, the CDR3 is TGTGCCAGCAGCTTCCAGGGCTCTGGAAACACCATATATTTT. Translated: CASSFQGSGNTIYF.

V usage is TRBV5-1 and J usage is TRBJ2-1; 14 nucleotides match TRBD2. V lost 0 bases, J lost 9 bases, and 5 bases stayed unmatched. The CDR3 consists of 16 residues. Germline CDR1 and CDR2: SGHRS and YFSETQ. In DNA form, the CDR3 reads TGCGCCAGCAGCTTGGGCGGGACTAGCGGGAGCGGTGAGCAGTTCTTC. Amino acids: CASSLGGTSGSGEQFF.

The rearrangement uses TRBV6-1 and TRBJ1-2; D may be TRBD1 (5 bases). Trimming left V 2 bases short and J 4 bases short, with 14 bases between. Germline lookup yields CDR1 MNHNS and CDR2 SASEGT. The CDR3 runs 15 residues. The CDR3 DNA reads as TGTGCCAGCAGTGAACCGGGAGGGGTGGGCTATGGCTACACCTTC. This sequence encodes CASSEPGGVGYGYTF.

V and J are TRBV6-5 and TRBJ1-3, with D perhaps TRBD1 (6 bases). The CDR3 consists of 16 residues. V shed 3 bases and J shed 0 bases, with 12 bases lying between them. Germline V gene sequence: CDR1 MNHEY, CDR2 SVGAGI. Written as DNA, the CDR3 is TGTGCCAGCAGTTATTCGGGGGGGCGCTCTGGAAACACCATATATTTT. Translating it yields CASSYSGGRSGNTIYF.

The gene calls are TRBV4-2 and TRBJ2-7, with D possibly matching TRBD2 (6 bases). The CDR3 consists of 14 residues. The V end lost 1 base, the J end lost 3 bases, and 10 bases lay between the germline ends. The germline CDR1 and CDR2 sequences are LGHNA and YNFKEQ. The CDR3: CASSQGTGDYEQYF. CDR3 DNA sequence: TGTGCCAGCAGCCAAGGAACGGGGGACTACGAGCAGTACTTC.

This rearrangement joins TRBV9 to TRBJ1-1; tentative D call: TRBD1 (5 bases). Germline assignment: CDR1 SGDLS and CDR2 YYNGEE. This CDR3 is built from 15 residues. V lost 0 bases and J lost 6, with 15 bases in between. CDR3 in DNA: TGTGCCAGCAGCGTAGTAGGGCAGGGTGCCGCTGAAGCTTTCTTT. Residues: CASSVVGQGAAEAFF.

This CDR3 is CASSSRLGTATNEKLFF. The CDR3 DNA follows: TGTGCCAGCAGTTCGCGACTGGGGACAGCAACTAATGAAAAACTGTTTTTT. The chain has TRBV28 and TRBJ1-4; 7 bases line up with TRBD1. The CDR3 length is 17 residues. The junction had 8 bases not matched to a gene; V was cut back by 4 bases and J by 0 bases. Germline-derived CDR1 and CDR2 are MDHEN and SYDVKM. The full variable domain, rest sourced from reference TRBV28 and TRBJ1-4, is DVKVTQSSRYLVKRTGEKVFLECVQDMDHENMFWYRQDPGLGLRLIYFSYDVKMKEKGDIPEGYSVSREKKERFSLILESASTNQTSMYLCASSSRLGTATNEKLFFGSGTQLSVL.

The chain couples TRBV14 to TRBJ2-7, with D possibly matching TRBD1 (6 bases). Germline CDR1 and CDR2: SGHDN and FVKESK. CDR3 size: 16 residues. Trimming took off 1 base at V and 4 bases at J, with 17 bases between the two ends. The CDR3 DNA follows: TGTGCCAGCAGCCAAGGTGGGTGGACAGCTTCGTACGAGCAGTACTTC. This codes for CASSQGGWTASYEQYF.

CDR3: CASSETGPTNEKLFF. The CDR3 DNA follows: TGTGCCAGCTCGGAAACAGGACCAACTAATGAAAAACTGTTTTTT. The chain recombines TRBV18 with TRBJ1-4, with a possible D match to TRBD1 (5 bases). The V end lost 6 bases, the J end lost 0 bases, and 11 bases lay between the germline ends. The CDR3 is made up of 15 amino acids. Germline values: CDR1 KGHSH, CDR2 LQKENI.

This clone was seen more than once but under ten times. The chain has TRBV25-1 and TRBJ2-1, with TRBD2 matching over 9 bases. Trimming took 0 bases from V and 6 from J; bases not matched to a gene: 3. Germline V lookup: CDR1 MGHDK, CDR2 SYGVNS. This CDR3 spans 15 amino acids. CDR3 nucleotide sequence: TGTGCCAGCAGTGAATATGCGGGAGGGTCCAATGAGCAGTTCTTC. Its protein product is CASSEYAGGSNEQFF.

V and J are TRBV18 and TRBJ1-1; D is possibly TRBD1 (6 bases). Germline assignment: CDR1 KGHSH and CDR2 LQKENI. Trimming removed 4 bases from V and 1 base from J, with 13 bases in between. The CDR3 has 15 amino acids. The DNA of the CDR3 is TGTGCCAGCTCACTGACAGGCGGAGGGAACACTGAAGCTTTCTTT. This encodes CASSLTGGGNTEAFF.

The chain uses TRBV3-1 (or the pseudogene TRBV3-2) and TRBJ2-2; possible D gene TRBD2, 5 bases. Germline CDR1 and CDR2: LGHDT and YNNKEL (reference sequence). Trimming took off 1 base at V and 6 bases at J, with 15 bases between the two ends. This CDR3 contains 16 residues. This CDR3 reads CASSQVMRGGPGELFF. Written as DNA, the CDR3 is TGTGCCAGCAGCCAAGTTATGCGCGGAGGACCCGGGGAGCTGTTTTTT.

This chain joins TRBV4-2 and TRBJ2-5; 9 nucleotides line up with TRBD2. The V and J ends lost 4 bases and 1 base, in that order; junction bases with no gene match: 7. CDR1 is LGHNA, CDR2 YNFKEQ, per germline. The CDR3 is 16 amino acids. Here the CDR3 DNA reads TGTGCCAGCAGCCGGATTAGCGGGGGTCTCCAAGAGACCCAGTACTTC. Translating it yields CASSRISGGLQETQYF.

The V gene is TRBV5-4, the J gene TRBJ2-7; D not certain. The germline V gene has CDR1 SGHNT and CDR2 YYREEE (reference sequence). This CDR3 has 14 residues. Trimming took off 3 bases at V and 1 base at J, with 11 bases between the two ends. CDR3: CASSSNTDSYEQYF. CDR3 bases: TGTGCCAGCAGCTCCAACACAGATTCCTACGAGCAGTACTTC.

CDR3 sequence reads: CASLRRQGAEAFF. CDR3 nucleotide sequence: TGTGCCAGCCTCCGTCGACAGGGCGCTGAAGCTTTCTTT. This rearrangement joins TRBV19 to TRBJ1-1; TRBD1 agrees at 7 bases. V was pared by 9 bases and J by 6 bases, with 10 bases of the junction left unmatched. Germline V CDR1 and CDR2: LNHDA, SQIVND (reference sequence). CDR3 length equals 13 residues.

The chain combines TRBV11-1 with TRBJ2-7; the D gene is possibly TRBD1 (6 bases). The V end lost 5 bases, the J end lost 7 bases, and 15 bases lay between the germline ends. The CDR3 has 13 amino acids. CDR1 SGHAT and CDR2 FQDESV come from the germline V gene (reference sequence). CDR3 nucleotides: TGTGCCAGCAGCCTACACCAGGGGTGGGAGCAGTACTTC. Translating gives CASSLHQGWEQYF. Full variable domain (outside the CDR3, taken from reference TRBV11-1 and TRBJ2-7): EAEVAQSPRYKITEKSQAVAFWCDPISGHATLYWYRQILGQGPELLVQFQDESVVDDSQLPKDRFSAERLKGVDSTLKIQPAELGDSAMYLCASSLHQGWEQYFGPGTRLTVT.

This clone was detected a few times. The chain couples TRBV6-5 to TRBJ2-7, with D possibly being TRBD1 (5 bases). This CDR3 is 13 amino acids long. Trimming cost V 5 bases and J 0 bases, with 8 bases left between them. CDR1 MNHEY and CDR2 SVGAGI come from the germline V gene. CDR3 DNA sequence: TGTGCCAGCAGTACGACAGTCTCCTACGAGCAGTACTTC. Amino acids: CASSTTVSYEQYF.

Comment on this clone: Other DNA sequences of this sample code for an identical CDR3. V is TRBV6-5 and J is TRBJ1-1, with D possibly matching TRBD1 (5 bases). Trimming took 4 bases from V and 0 from J, leaving 6 bases between them. CDR1 and CDR2 from the germline V gene are MNHEY and SVGAGI. CDR3 length equals 13 residues. The CDR3 loop reads CASSSTVNTEAFF. The CDR3 DNA reads as TGTGCCAGCAGTTCGACAGTGAACACTGAAGCTTTCTTT.

The rearrangement uses TRBV13 and TRBJ1-2, with TRBD1 as a possible D gene (5 bases). V was pared by 3 bases and J by 1 base, with 6 bases between. The germline gives CDR1 PRHDT, CDR2 FYEKMQ (reference sequence). This CDR3 is 13 amino acids long. CDR3 nucleotides: TGTGCCAGCAGCTTGGGGGGTAACTATGGCTACACCTTC. It is translated as CASSLGGNYGYTF.

The J gene is TRBJ1-5, the V gene TRBV10-3, with a tentative D call TRBD1 (5 bases). V was clipped by 2 bases and J by 8 bases, with 10 bases between them. CDR1 ENHRY and CDR2 SYGVKD come from the germline V gene. The CDR3 contains 13 residues. The CDR3 region has the DNA TGTGCCATCAGTGAGCTGGTGGACAAGCCCCAGCATTTT. This encodes CAISELVDKPQHF.

This clone was seen only once. The CDR3 reads CASSPSGQNTGELFF. CDR3 sequence (DNA): TGTGCCAGCTCACCATCGGGACAGAACACCGGGGAGCTGTTTTTT. The chain combines TRBV18 with TRBJ2-2; weak D call: TRBD1 (6 bases). From germline, CDR1 is KGHSH and CDR2 LQKENI. This CDR3 has 15 amino acids. Between the trimmed V and J ends, which lost 2 bases and 1 base, there was a span of 8 bases.

The chain uses TRBV19 and TRBJ2-7; maybe TRBD1 (6 bases). The CDR3 runs 15 residues. The germline gives CDR1 LNHDA, CDR2 SQIVND (reference sequence). Trimming removed 3 bases at V and 4 bases at J, with 16 bases between. CDR3 sequence reads: CASSMGTTGNYEQYF. CDR3 bases: TGTGCCAGTAGTATGGGCACAACAGGGAATTACGAGCAGTACTTC. Using reference TRBV19 and TRBJ2-7 for the parts outside the CDR3, the full variable domain is DGGITQSPKYLFRKEGQNVTLSCEQNLNHDAMYWYRQDPGQGLRLIYYSQIVNDFQKGDIAEGYSVSREKKESFPLTVTSAQKNPTAFYLCASSMGTTGNYEQYFGPGTRLTVT.